The 22 T cell receptor beta chains in this list originate from one sample, sequenced in a study of blood T cell repertoires in COVID-19. Sequenced by immunoSEQ multiplex PCR; TCRdb stores in-frame clones only, minus some. The data hold some 260,000 clones, with 70% to 90% observed a single time. Sequencing was performed on PBMCs or T cells enriched from blood (not recorded which). These receptors came from a man aged 35-49 years who had recovered from COVID-19.

The chain carries TRBV6-1 and TRBJ2-1; 8 bases agree with TRBD1. The CDR3 spans 16 residues. Germline values: CDR1 MNHNS, CDR2 SASEGT. Losses at the gene ends were 2 bases for V and 6 bases for J; bases not matched to a gene: 9. In nucleotides, the CDR3 is TGTGCCAGCAGTGAATTTCGGCAGGGGGCTTTCAATGAGCAGTTCTTC. Protein product: CASSEFRQGAFNEQFF.

This clone appeared once. The J gene is TRBJ2-5, the V gene TRBV28, with 9 positions matching TRBD2. The CDR3 runs 15 residues. V shed 2 bases, J shed 2 bases, and the junction held 3 bases outside the gene matches. Germline CDR1 is MDHEN and CDR2 is SYDVKM. As DNA, the CDR3 is TGTGCCAGCAGTTTAGAGCTAGCGGGGCAAGAGACCCAGTACTTC. It is translated as CASSLELAGQETQYF.

Regarding this clone: The germline gene is not matched at one end of the junction; a read error may be the cause. The chain employs TRBV19 and TRBJ2-4; 8 nucleotides match TRBD1. Germline assignment: CDR1 LNHDA and CDR2 SQIVND (reference sequence). The CDR3 is 12 residues long. The CDR3: CASSIRQGRPFF. DNA for the CDR3: TGTGCCAGTAGTATCCGACAGGGGCGGCCCTTCTTC.

The chain links TRBV6-5 to TRBJ1-5; 7 nucleotides agree with TRBD1. V dropped 8 bases and J dropped 1; count of bases not matched to a gene: 5. This CDR3 has 14 amino acids. Germline-derived CDR1 and CDR2 are MNHEY and SVGAGI. The CDR3 DNA follows: TGTGCCAGCGCGTCACAGGGGAGCAATCAGCCCCAGCATTTT. This translates into CASASQGSNQPQHF.

The count of this clone is one. In nucleotides, the CDR3 is TGTGCCAGCGCCGGGACAGGAGACACCGGGGAGCTGTTTTTT. Translation gives CASAGTGDTGELFF. The rearrangement links TRBV3-1 (or the pseudogene TRBV3-2) to TRBJ2-2, with TRBD1 identical over 8 bases. CDR3 size: 14 residues. V shed 8 bases, J shed 3 bases, and the junction held 5 bases outside the gene matches. Germline-derived CDR1 and CDR2 are LGHDT and YNNKEL (reference sequence).

This clone was seen a single time. The chain uses TRBV11-1 and TRBJ2-1; TRBD1 matches 8 bases. Germline V lookup: CDR1 SGHAT, CDR2 FQDESV (reference sequence). Trimming took 5 bases from V and 9 from J; bases not matched to a gene: 6. There are 13 residues in the CDR3. The CDR3 loop is CASSRDRSGEQFF. The DNA for the CDR3 is TGTGCCAGCAGCCGGGACAGGAGCGGTGAGCAGTTCTTC.

This clone was seen only a few times. V is TRBV3-1 (or the pseudogene TRBV3-2) and J is TRBJ2-7; 9 positions agree with TRBD1. This CDR3 contains 16 residues. Germline V gives CDR1 LGHDT, CDR2 YNNKEL (reference sequence). J was trimmed by 3 bases and V by 0 bases; bases with no gene match: 6. This CDR3 is CASSQEKTGGIYEQYF. In DNA, the CDR3 is TGTGCCAGCAGCCAAGAGAAGACAGGGGGTATCTACGAGCAGTACTTC.

This chain uses TRBV7-8 with TRBJ2-6, with 9 nucleotides matching TRBD2. V shed 4 bases, J shed 1 base, and the junction held 11 bases outside the gene matches. The CDR3 is made up of 19 amino acids. Per germline, CDR1 SGHVS and CDR2 FQNEAQ. CDR3 loop: CASSSRPSGEGSGANVLTF. Written as DNA, the CDR3 is TGTGCCAGCAGCTCCAGGCCTAGCGGGGAGGGATCTGGGGCCAACGTCCTGACTTTC.

The V call is TRBV30, the J call TRBJ2-4; 7 nucleotides align to TRBD1. This CDR3 is built from 13 residues. The V gene's germline CDR1 is GTSNPN and CDR2 SVGIG (reference sequence). The J segment lost 2 bases and the V segment lost 5 bases, leaving 3 bases of the junction unmatched. The CDR3 region is CAWSQGPKNIQYF. CDR3 nucleotide sequence: TGTGCCTGGTCACAGGGGCCCAAAAACATTCAGTACTTC.

This clone has only one observation. The V gene is TRBV18, the J gene TRBJ2-2, with D tentatively TRBD2 (5 bases). Germline loops: CDR1 KGHSH, CDR2 LQKENI. The CDR3 extends over 15 amino acids. Trimming took 3 bases from V and 6 from J, leaving 14 bases between them. CDR3 sequence (DNA): TGTGCCAGCTCACCTAGCGAGGGCTGGGCCGGGGAGCTGTTTTTT. This sequence encodes CASSPSEGWAGELFF.

V and J are TRBV30 and TRBJ1-6; 11 bases fit TRBD1. The CDR3 loop spans 13 amino acids. The germline CDR1 and CDR2 sequences are GTSNPN and SVGIG (reference sequence). The J segment lost 10 bases and the V segment lost 4 bases, leaving 3 bases of the junction unmatched. This CDR3 is CAWMRTGGSPLHF. CDR3 DNA: TGTGCCTGGATGCGGACAGGGGGCTCACCCCTCCACTTT.

V gene TRBV6-5 combines with J gene TRBJ1-5; TRBD1 matches at 7 bases. CDR3 length: 13 residues. V lost 5 bases to trimming and J lost 7 bases; unmatched junction nucleotides: 5. CDR1 and CDR2 (germline): MNHEY, SVGAGI. Here the CDR3 DNA reads TGTGCCAGCAGTACAGGGGCGAGCCAGCCCCAGCATTTT. It encodes CASSTGASQPQHF.

The chain uses TRBV6-4 and TRBJ2-1; 10 nucleotides line up with TRBD2. The V segment lost 4 bases and the J segment 2 bases; nucleotides outside the gene matches: 5. Germline V gene sequence: CDR1 MRHNA, CDR2 SNTAGT. The CDR3 contains 16 residues. CDR3: CASSGQSGRAYNEQFF. CDR3 nucleotides: TGTGCCAGCAGTGGACAAAGCGGGAGGGCCTACAATGAGCAGTTCTTC.

The chain couples TRBV28 to TRBJ2-1; a weak D match, TRBD2 (6 bases). Germline CDR1 MDHEN, CDR2 SYDVKM. The CDR3 totals 14 residues. The germline V and J ends were trimmed by 7 bases and 2 bases, with 12 bases remaining between them. CDR3 DNA sequence: TGTGCCAGCAAGGGAAGGGAGGCCTACAATGAGCAGTTCTTC. Translation gives CASKGREAYNEQFF.

The chain couples TRBV5-6 to TRBJ1-2, with TRBD1 matching over 9 bases. Germline trimming cut 3 bases from V and 7 bases from J; bases unmatched to any gene: 19. This CDR3 comprises 18 residues. In germline, CDR1 is SGHDT, CDR2 YYEEEE. CDR3 nucleotides: TGTGCCAGCAGCTGGAACCTTCTCCGGGACAGGGATCGGGGTGGCTACACCTTC. Translated, it gives CASSWNLLRDRDRGGYTF.

The rearrangement joins TRBV4-2 to TRBJ1-2; perhaps TRBD1 as D (5 bases). This CDR3 has 16 amino acids. Per the germline V gene, CDR1 is LGHNA and CDR2 is YNFKEQ. V dropped 0 bases and J dropped 0 bases, with 11 bases sitting between them. DNA for the CDR3: TGTGCCAGCAGCCAAGATCACGGGGGTACTAACTATGGCTACACCTTC. It is translated as CASSQDHGGTNYGYTF.

This chain connects TRBV30 to TRBJ2-3; a weak D match, TRBD2 (7 bases). The germline V gene has CDR1 GTSNPN and CDR2 SVGIG (reference sequence). This CDR3 contains 15 residues. V dropped 6 bases and J dropped 0 bases, with 16 bases sitting between them. The CDR3 spells CACWEGGFSTDTQYF. In DNA form, the CDR3 reads TGTGCCTGTTGGGAGGGGGGATTCAGCACAGATACGCAGTATTTT. Variable domain in full (rest from reference TRBV30 and TRBJ2-3): SQTIHQWPATLVQPVGSPLSLECTVEGTSNPNLYWYRQAAGRGLQLLFYSVGIGQISSEVPQNLSASRPQDRQFILSSKKLLLSDSGFYLCACWEGGFSTDTQYFGPGTRLTVL.

The CDR3 is CASSTGTSGRAGNEQFF. In DNA form, the CDR3 reads TGTGCCAGCAGCACCGGGACTAGCGGGAGGGCTGGGAATGAGCAGTTCTTC. This chain joins TRBV5-4 and TRBJ2-1; 16 bases are shared with TRBD2. The length of the CDR3 is 17 residues. After removal of 4 bases from V and 7 bases from J, the junction contained 8 bases not matched to a gene. CDR1 and CDR2 (germline): SGHNT, YYREEE (reference sequence).

A word on this clone: Sequence at one end of the junction differs from germline and may be a read error. V usage is TRBV28 and J usage is TRBJ1-1; D uncertain. The CDR3 contains 14 residues. CDR1 and CDR2 from the germline V gene are MDHEN and SYDVKM. CDR3 DNA sequence: TGTGCCAGCAGTTTCGCCGACTTGAACCCTGAAGCTTTCTTT. It specifies CASSFADLNPEAFF.

The rearrangement joins TRBV9 to TRBJ2-7; 7 bases agree with TRBD2. V was clipped by 4 bases and J by 0 bases; unmatched bases: 7. Germline V CDR1 and CDR2: SGDLS, YYNGEE. The CDR3 covers 15 residues. The CDR3 DNA reads as TGTGCCAGCAGCAGTGGCGGGGGATACTCCTACGAGCAGTACTTC. This sequence encodes CASSSGGGYSYEQYF.

The J gene is TRBJ2-2, the V gene TRBV2, with 7 bases fitting TRBD1. The CDR3 consists of 15 residues. V dropped 7 bases and J dropped 4; count of bases not matched to a gene: 9. Germline V gene sequence: CDR1 SNHLY, CDR2 FYNNEI. The CDR3 sequence is CASTLYRGSTGELFF. The CDR3 bases are TGTGCCAGCACCCTTTACAGGGGAAGCACCGGGGAGCTGTTTTTT.

The chain combines TRBV6-2 or TRBV6-3 with TRBJ1-5, with a possible D match to TRBD1 (5 bases). Germline V CDR1 and CDR2: MNHEY, SVGEGT. The CDR3 totals 16 residues. V was shortened by 4 bases and J by 0 bases, with 13 bases between the two germline ends. Here the CDR3 DNA reads TGTGCCAGCAGTTCCTCCCAGGGATATAGCAATCAGCCCCAGCATTTT. It translates to CASSSSQGYSNQPQHF.